A single sample gave rise to the 13 T cell receptor beta chains below, sequenced in a study of T cell changes during pregnancy in multiple sclerosis. Clones were sequenced by immunoSEQ multiplex PCR, and TCRdb holds only the in-frame ones, with some missing. The data contain about 59,000 clones, 90% of them singletons. The source was peripheral blood, collected in the first trimester of pregnancy. The receptors were sampled from a female donor in good health, enrolled as a control in a pregnancy study.

The chain employs TRBV7-9 and TRBJ2-1; 14 bases are a match to TRBD2. V lost 6 bases, J lost 12 bases, and 4 bases stayed unmatched. From germline, CDR1 is SEHNR and CDR2 FQNEAQ (reference sequence). The CDR3 consists of 13 residues. The CDR3 sequence is CASSSGTSGGQFF. Here the CDR3 DNA reads TGTGCCAGCAGTTCCGGGACTAGCGGGGGGCAGTTCTTC.

This chain uses TRBV6-6 with TRBJ2-3, with 7 nucleotides matching TRBD1. The CDR3 loop spans 15 amino acids. The germline V gene encodes CDR1 MNHNY and CDR2 SVGAGI (reference sequence). The V segment lost 4 bases and the J segment 0 bases; nucleotides outside the gene matches: 4. The CDR3 protein is CASSSRDRSTDTQYF. The CDR3 DNA reads TGTGCCAGCAGTTCCAGGGACAGAAGCACAGATACGCAGTATTTT.

The CDR3 reads CASSPRRDARYGYTF. Written as DNA, the CDR3 is TGTGCCAGCAGTCCTCGACGGGATGCACGCTATGGCTACACCTTC. The rearrangement uses TRBV27 and TRBJ1-2; D uncertain. This CDR3 is 15 amino acids long. From germline, CDR1 is MNHEY and CDR2 SMNVEV (reference sequence). V lost 5 bases to trimming and J lost 4 bases, with 17 bases between them.

This chain joins TRBV9 and TRBJ2-7; 12 bases are a match to TRBD1. The CDR3 has 19 amino acids. V shed 4 bases, J shed 4 bases, and the junction held 18 bases outside the gene matches. CDR1 and CDR2 from the germline V gene are SGDLS and YYNGEE. CDR3 DNA: TGTGCCAGCAGCCCACGAACCGGGACAGGGGGCCGGGGTGGGTACGAGCAGTACTTC. Its protein product is CASSPRTGTGGRGGYEQYF.

This clone was seen once. The chain recombines TRBV5-1 with TRBJ2-7; D might be TRBD1 (6 bases). The V gene's germline CDR1 is SGHRS and CDR2 YFSETQ. With 1 base removed from V and 1 base from J, the gap between germline ends came to 18 bases. The CDR3 extends over 17 amino acids. The CDR3 bases are TGCGCCAGCAGCTTGTTATTCCGGACAGAATATTCCTACGAGCAGTACTTC. Amino acid sequence: CASSLLFRTEYSYEQYF.

The chain links TRBV19 to TRBJ1-2; 8 bases are shared with TRBD1. V lost 1 base, J lost 8 bases, and 6 bases stayed unmatched. Germline assignment: CDR1 LNHDA and CDR2 SQIVND (reference sequence). This CDR3 contains 14 residues. CDR3 DNA: TGTGCCAGTAGTATAGTGCAGGGGGCTGGCGGCTACACCTTC. Translating gives CASSIVQGAGGYTF.

This sequence joins TRBV5-4 and TRBJ2-7; D unclear. V was pared by 9 bases and J by 3 bases, with 16 bases between. CDR1 is SGHNT, CDR2 YYREEE, per germline (reference sequence). This CDR3 is built from 13 residues. The CDR3 DNA reads TGTGCCACCACTGGCGGTCGTTTCTACGAGCAGTACTTC. As protein: CATTGGRFYEQYF.

CDR3 protein: CASSQWGQGLSEAFF. Here the CDR3 DNA reads TGTGCCAGCAGCCAATGGGGACAGGGGTTATCTGAAGCTTTCTTT. The chain couples TRBV4-2 to TRBJ1-1; 10 positions match TRBD1. J lost 6 bases, V lost 2 bases, and 6 bases had no gene match. Per the germline V gene, CDR1 is LGHNA and CDR2 is YNFKEQ. The CDR3 runs 15 residues.

The chain is built from TRBV9 and TRBJ1-2, with a weak D call TRBD1 (5 bases). This CDR3 comprises 12 residues. Trimming stripped 1 base from V and 4 bases from J, with 5 bases between. Germline CDR1 SGDLS, CDR2 YYNGEE. Written as DNA, the CDR3 is TGTGCCAGCAGCGTAAGGGGCTATGGCTACACCTTC. Residues: CASSVRGYGYTF.

The chain employs TRBV4-2 and TRBJ1-2, with 8 bases fitting TRBD1. CDR1 is LGHNA, CDR2 YNFKEQ, per germline. Trimming at V came to 0 bases and at J to 7 bases, leaving 7 bases not matched to a gene. The CDR3 has 15 residues. The CDR3 DNA follows: TGTGCCAGCAGCCAAGACCCAGGGGGCATTATTGGCTACACCTTC. Translation gives CASSQDPGGIIGYTF.

The V gene is TRBV6-1, the J gene TRBJ1-2, with a possible D match to TRBD1 (6 bases). Germline values: CDR1 MNHNS, CDR2 SASEGT. The ends were cut back, 6 bases at V and 7 bases at J, with 21 bases in the middle. The CDR3 loop spans 15 amino acids. The DNA of the CDR3 is TGTGCCAGCAGCCCTTCCCAGGGGATTTCAGGTGGCTACACCTTC. Amino acids: CASSPSQGISGGYTF.

The V and J genes are TRBV30 and TRBJ2-3; 12 positions agree with TRBD2. Per germline, CDR1 GTSNPN and CDR2 SVGIG (reference sequence). With 3 bases clipped from V and 9 bases from J, the junction kept 10 bases outside the gene matches. The CDR3 loop spans 15 amino acids. The CDR3 bases are TGTGCCTGGAGCCCGGCTAGCGGGGGGGGAGGGACGCAGTATTTT. It is translated as CAWSPASGGGGTQYF.

The V and J genes are TRBV4-3 and TRBJ2-7, with D possibly being TRBD2 (6 bases). This CDR3 has 18 residues. Trimming cost V 0 bases and J 1 base, with 19 bases left between them. Germline V gives CDR1 LGHNA, CDR2 YSLEER. CDR3: CASSQDHAEGRGSYEQYF. Written as DNA, the CDR3 is TGCGCCAGCAGCCAAGATCACGCGGAGGGGCGGGGATCCTACGAGCAGTACTTC.